This is a list of T cell receptor beta chains from one sample in a study of blood T cell repertoires in COVID-19. Assay used: immunoSEQ multiplex PCR; TCRdb lists only in-frame clones, some missing. The sample consists of over 100,000 clones, approximately 80% of them appearing once. The sequenced sample consisted of peripheral blood. Every receptor here comes from a woman aged 55-70 years with acute or convalescent COVID-19. CDR3s include the opening cysteine and the closing phenylalanine or tryptophan. The D gene is left open where the match is weak. Clone size is not always given. Where it is, it says once, few, many or a class for expanded clones.

j_gene | v_gene | d_gene | abundance | CDR3nt | CDR3aa
TRBJ2-1 | TRBV27 | TRBD2 | - | TGTGCCAGCAGTTCCCCCACACTAGCGGGGGGGAATGAGCAGTTCTTC | CASSSPTLAGGNEQFF
TRBJ1-3 | TRBV30 | - | - | TGTGCCTGGAGTGTACACTTGACAGGAGGAAACACCATATATTTT | CAWSVHLTGGNTIYF
TRBJ2-5 | TRBV7-9 | TRBD1 | - | TGTGCCAGCAGCCAGCCCGGGACAGGGGGCCGAGAGACCCAGTACTTC | CASSQPGTGGRETQYF
TRBJ1-1 | TRBV5-5 | - | once | TGTGCCAGCGCACGTTACCCGGGGAGCCCAAACACTGAAGCTTTCTTT | CASARYPGSPNTEAFF
TRBJ2-1 | TRBV29-1 | - | - | TGCAGCGCCGCCCCAGTATACACCTACAATGAGCAGTTCTTC | CSAAPVYTYNEQFF
TRBJ2-3 | TRBV5-1 | TRBD1 | - | TGCGCCAGCAGCCTCCGGGGACAGGGGACTACAGATACGCAGTATTTT | CASSLRGQGTTDTQYF
TRBJ2-3 | TRBV11-2 | TRBD1 | - | TGTGCCAGCAACCGGGACAGCAACACAGATACGCAGTATTTT | CASNRDSNTDTQYF
TRBJ2-3 | TRBV9 | - | - | TGTGCCAGCAGCGTAGCGTTAGCGAGAGATACGCAGTATTTT | CASSVALARDTQYF
TRBJ2-3 | TRBV19 | - | - | TGTGCCAGTAGTCGAATAGGGGGCACAGATACGCAGTATTTT | CASSRIGGTDTQYF
TRBJ2-3 | TRBV30 | TRBD2 | - | TGTGCGGTAGCCGCGGGAGGCCTCACAGATACGCAGTATTTT | CAVAAGGLTDTQYF
TRBJ1-1 | TRBV6-5 | - | - | TGTGCCAGCAGGAAAACAGGGACCACTGAAGCTTTCTTT | CASRKTGTTEAFF
TRBJ1-6 | TRBV3-1/TRBV3-2 | TRBD1 | - | TGTGCCAGCAGCCAAGACAGGGGGGACCCTCCCCTCCACTTT | CASSQDRGDPPLHF
TRBJ2-3 | TRBV24-1 | TRBD2 | - | TGTGCCACCAGTGATGCGGGGGTGGGGACAGATACGCAGTATTTT | CATSDAGVGTDTQYF
TRBJ1-1 | TRBV7-9 | - | - | TGTGCCAGCAGCCCCCGTAACAGTCGAGATGAAGCTTTCTTT | CASSPRNSRDEAFF
TRBJ1-2 | TRBV5-4 | TRBD1 | few | TGTGCCAGCAGCTTGACAGGGGGCAGGGACTACACCTTC | CASSLTGGRDYTF
TRBJ1-6 | TRBV11-1 | TRBD1 | - | TGTGCCAGCAGCTTCGGGACAGGGAGCAATTCACCCCTCCACTTT | CASSFGTGSNSPLHF
TRBJ1-5 | TRBV6-1 | - | once | TGTGCCAGCAGTGAAGAAGGAGGTAAGAGCAATCAGCCCCAGCATTTT | CASSEEGGKSNQPQHF
TRBJ1-1 | TRBV18 | - | - | TGTGCCAGCTCACTGAGGGTCGGGTTTAACACTGAAGCTTTCTTT | CASSLRVGFNTEAFF
TRBJ1-1 | TRBV6-5 | - | - | TGTGCCAGCAGGAGGCTAAGTACGAACACTGAAGCTTTCTTT | CASRRLSTNTEAFF
TRBJ1-1 | TRBV3-1/TRBV3-2 | - | - | TGTGCCAGCAGCCTCCGGGGGAGCACTGAAGCTTTCTTT | CASSLRGSTEAFF
TRBJ1-5 | TRBV27 | - | - | TGTGCCAGCAGTTCCACAGTGCCTTTCAATCAGCCCCAGCATTTT | CASSSTVPFNQPQHF
TRBJ1-2 | TRBV5-1 | - | few | TGCGCCAGCAGCTTGGAGTCAGGGTGGGACTATGTTGGCTACACCTTC | CASSLESGWDYVGYTF
TRBJ2-1 | TRBV6-5 | TRBD1 | - | TGTGCCAGCCGGGCAGGGGGCGGAAATGAGCAGTTCTTC | CASRAGGGNEQFF
TRBJ2-7 | TRBV4-1 | TRBD1 | - | TGCGCCAGCAGCCAAGAATGGGACAGCCTTTACGAGCAGTACTTC | CASSQEWDSLYEQYF
TRBJ1-5 | TRBV11-2 | - | - | TGTGCCAGCAGCTTACAGTCCGGGATCAATAATCAGCCCCAGCATTTT | CASSLQSGINNQPQHF
TRBJ1-2 | TRBV11-2 | TRBD1 | - | TGTGCCAGCAGCGTGCCGGGACAGCGGAAGAACTATGGCTACACCTTC | CASSVPGQRKNYGYTF
TRBJ1-2 | TRBV29-1 | - | - | TGCAGCGTTGACAGGGATACTTACACCTTC | CSVDRDTYTF
TRBJ1-2 | TRBV29-1 | - | - | TGCAGCGTAAGGGAGGGCAACTACTATGGCTACACCTTC | CSVREGNYYGYTF
TRBJ2-7 | TRBV6-5 | TRBD1 | - | TGTGCCAGCAGTTACTCCCCGACAGGGGTTCGATACGAGCAGTACTTC | CASSYSPTGVRYEQYF
TRBJ1-5 | TRBV3-1/TRBV3-2 | - | - | TGTGCCAGCAGCCTAGGCAGGCATCAGCCCCAGCATTTT | CASSLGRHQPQHF
TRBJ1-3 | TRBV4-1 | - | - | TGCGCCAGCAGCCAAGAGGAGGACAGACAATATTTT | CASSQEEDRQYF
TRBJ2-1 | TRBV3-1/TRBV3-2 | TRBD2 | - | TGTGCCAGCAGCCAATCGGCTAGCGGGGTATACAATGAGCAGTTCTTC | CASSQSASGVYNEQFF
TRBJ1-1 | TRBV5-1 | TRBD1 | - | TGCGCCAGCAGCTTGGGACAGGGGGAAGCTTTCTTT | CASSLGQGEAFF
TRBJ2-1 | TRBV5-1 | TRBD2 | few | TGCGCCAGCAGCTTGTCGGGGGGTGAGCAGTTCTTC | CASSLSGGEQFF
TRBJ1-4 | TRBV7-8 | - | - | TGTGCCAGCAGTCCGGACAGTGCAACTAATGAAAAACTGTTTTTT | CASSPDSATNEKLFF
TRBJ2-1 | TRBV5-1 | - | - | TGCGCCAGCAGCTTGAGCGACTTGAATGAGCAGTTCTTC | CASSLSDLNEQFF
TRBJ1-1 | TRBV30 | - | - | TGTGCCTGGATAGCTGTGAACACTGAAGCTTTCTTT | CAWIAVNTEAFF
TRBJ2-2 | TRBV9 | - | - | TGTGCCAGCAGCGTATCGGGAGATGAAGGCACCGGGGAGCTGTTTTTT | CASSVSGDEGTGELFF
TRBJ1-2 | TRBV28 | TRBD1 | - | TGTGCCAGCAGGGGCGGACAGGGCGGGCCCTACACCTTC | CASRGGQGGPYTF
TRBJ1-5 | TRBV19 | - | - | TGTGCCAGTAGCTCCCTAGCCCATCAGCCCCAGCATTTT | CASSSLAHQPQHF
TRBJ1-6 | TRBV5-6 | - | few | TGTGCCAGCAGCTATGACAGGACGGGTTATTCACCCCTCCACTTT | CASSYDRTGYSPLHF
TRBJ1-3 | TRBV24-1 | - | - | TGTGCCACCAGTCAGGGAAACACCATATATTTT | CATSQGNTIYF
TRBJ1-5 | TRBV2 | TRBD1 | - | TGTGCCAGCAGCCTCAGGGGGCGTGGGTATCAGCCCCAGCATTTT | CASSLRGRGYQPQHF
TRBJ1-1 | TRBV2 | - | once | TGTGCCAGCAGCTGGGAGACCAGGAGGTCTGAAGCTTTCTTT | CASSWETRRSEAFF
TRBJ1-1 | TRBV28 | - | few | TGTGCCAGCAGTCCAAGACAGACAGGAAACACTGAAGCTTTCTTT | CASSPRQTGNTEAFF
TRBJ1-1 | TRBV6-5 | TRBD1 | - | TGTGCCAGCAGTCGGGACAGGGATGAGAGTACTGAAGCTTTCTTT | CASSRDRDESTEAFF
TRBJ1-2 | TRBV4-1 | - | - | TGCGCCAGCAGCCAAGGTCGGGTGATCAACTATGGCTACACCTTC | CASSQGRVINYGYTF
TRBJ1-5 | TRBV18 | TRBD1 | - | TGTGCCAGCTCACCAACAGGGGTATTATATCAGCCCCAGCATTTT | CASSPTGVLYQPQHF
TRBJ2-3 | TRBV5-1 | - | - | TGCGCCAGCAGCGAATCAGGAGATACGCAGTATTTT | CASSESGDTQYF
TRBJ2-1 | TRBV4-2 | TRBD2 | - | TGTGCCAGCAGCCAACCCCGGGGACTAGCGGGGTCGGGGAATGAGCAGTTCTTC | CASSQPRGLAGSGNEQFF
TRBJ2-7 | TRBV4-1 | - | - | TGCGCCAGCAGCCAAGATCCCCACTCCTACGAGCAGTACTTC | CASSQDPHSYEQYF
TRBJ2-5 | TRBV7-9 | - | - | TGTGCCAGCAGCTTAGGGGTCTCAGTCCTAGACTCCCGGCGAGAGACCCAGTACTTC | CASSLGVSVLDSRRETQYF
TRBJ1-6 | TRBV27 | - | - | TGTGCCACGGCGGGGGGGGGTAATTCACCCCTCCACTTT | CATAGGGNSPLHF
TRBJ1-3 | TRBV5-5 | - | once | TGTGCCAGCAGCTTGAGAGACACCATATATTTT | CASSLRDTIYF
TRBJ1-6 | TRBV9 | - | - | TGTGCCAGCAGCGAGGCGGTCTATAATTCACCCCTCCACTTT | CASSEAVYNSPLHF
TRBJ2-7 | TRBV5-6 | TRBD1 | - | TGTGCCAGCAGCGGGAAGACAGGGGCGGCCACCTACGAGCAGTACTTC | CASSGKTGAATYEQYF
TRBJ1-1 | TRBV11-2 | - | - | TGTGCCAGCAGCGACGGGGCAGGGGTGGCTGAAGCTTTCTTT | CASSDGAGVAEAFF
TRBJ1-5 | TRBV23-1 | TRBD1 | - | TGCGCCAGCAGTCCCTCGAGGGGACAGGGAGGGGTACAGCCCCAGCATTTT | CASSPSRGQGGVQPQHF
TRBJ1-4 | TRBV6-5 | TRBD1 | - | TGTGCCAGCAGACAGGACAGGGTCGGAAAACTGTTTTTT | CASRQDRVGKLFF
TRBJ1-3 | TRBV6-6 | TRBD1 | - | TGTGCCAGCAGCCGATCCAACAGGGGTACTGGAAACACCATATATTTT | CASSRSNRGTGNTIYF